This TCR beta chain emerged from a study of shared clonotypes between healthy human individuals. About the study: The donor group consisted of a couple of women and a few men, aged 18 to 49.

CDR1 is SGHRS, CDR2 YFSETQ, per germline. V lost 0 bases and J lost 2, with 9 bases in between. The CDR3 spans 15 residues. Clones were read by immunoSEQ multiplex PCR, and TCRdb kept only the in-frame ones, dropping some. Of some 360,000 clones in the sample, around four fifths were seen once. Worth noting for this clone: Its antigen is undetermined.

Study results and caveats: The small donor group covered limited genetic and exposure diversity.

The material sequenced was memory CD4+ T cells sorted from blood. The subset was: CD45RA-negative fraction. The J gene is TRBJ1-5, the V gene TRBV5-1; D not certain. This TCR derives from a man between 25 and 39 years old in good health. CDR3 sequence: CASSLGVGGNQPQHF. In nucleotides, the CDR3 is TGCGCCAGCAGCTTGGGGGTCGGGGGCAATCAGCCCCAGCATTTT.